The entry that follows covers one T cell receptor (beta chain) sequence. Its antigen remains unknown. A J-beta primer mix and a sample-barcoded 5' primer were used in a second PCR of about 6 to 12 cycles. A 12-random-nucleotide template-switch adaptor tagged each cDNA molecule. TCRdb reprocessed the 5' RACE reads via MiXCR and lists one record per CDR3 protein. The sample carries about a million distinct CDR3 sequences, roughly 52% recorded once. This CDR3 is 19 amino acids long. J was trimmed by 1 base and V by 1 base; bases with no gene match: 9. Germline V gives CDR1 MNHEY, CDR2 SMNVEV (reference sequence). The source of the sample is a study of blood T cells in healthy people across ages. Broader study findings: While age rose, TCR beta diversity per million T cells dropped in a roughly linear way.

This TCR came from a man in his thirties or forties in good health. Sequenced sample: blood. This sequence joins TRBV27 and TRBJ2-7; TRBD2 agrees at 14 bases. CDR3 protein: CASSLWAGLAGGTSYEQYF. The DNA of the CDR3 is TGTGCCAGCAGTTTATGGGCCGGACTAGCGGGGGGAACGTCCTACGAGCAGTACTTC.